These 11 T cell receptor beta chains originate from one sample sequenced in a study of shared clonotypes between healthy human individuals. The assay was immunoSEQ multiplex PCR, and TCRdb's table has in-frame clones only and misses some. The sample yields about 380,000 clones, roughly 96% seen once. The sequenced sample consisted of memory CD8+ T cells sorted from blood. Subset specified: CD45RO+ cells pooled with CCR7-negative TemRA cells. The receptor source for this set is a man younger than 40 in good health.

This CDR3 reads CASSYSKGLHTEAFF. The DNA for the CDR3 is TGTGCCAGCAGTTACTCGAAAGGGTTGCACACTGAAGCTTTCTTT. The V call is TRBV6-5, the J call TRBJ1-1; unclear D gene. There are 15 residues in the CDR3. With 0 bases removed from V and 3 bases from J, the gap between germline ends came to 11 bases. Germline V gives CDR1 MNHEY, CDR2 SVGAGI.

The V call is TRBV2, the J call TRBJ1-1; 7 nucleotides line up with TRBD1. The germline gives CDR1 SNHLY, CDR2 FYNNEI. The ends lost 10 bases at V and 1 base at J; junction bases unmatched: 6. The CDR3 runs 13 residues. This CDR3 is CATRQGWNTEAFF. As DNA, the CDR3 is TGTGCCACGAGACAGGGATGGAACACTGAAGCTTTCTTT.

This chain uses TRBV28 with TRBJ2-3, with 11 nucleotides matching TRBD2. Germline assignment: CDR1 MDHEN and CDR2 SYDVKM. V shed 9 bases, J shed 4 bases, and the junction held 6 bases outside the gene matches. The CDR3 is 14 amino acids. The CDR3 sequence is CASRLAGFADTQYF. The CDR3 bases are TGTGCCAGTCGACTAGCGGGATTCGCAGATACGCAGTATTTT.

CDR3 in DNA: TGCGCCAGCAGCCCTTTGAGGGAGTCCCGCTACAATGAGCAGTTCTTC. Protein sequence: CASSPLRESRYNEQFF. This chain connects TRBV5-1 to TRBJ2-1; D possibly corresponds to TRBD2 (5 bases). The length of the CDR3 is 16 residues. V gave up 4 bases and J gave up 3 bases, with 17 bases separating them. From germline, CDR1 is SGHRS and CDR2 YFSETQ.

This chain joins TRBV5-1 and TRBJ2-3, with D possibly being TRBD1 (5 bases). Germline V gene lookup returns CDR1 SGHRS and CDR2 YFSETQ. The germline V and J ends were trimmed by 0 bases and 3 bases, with 14 bases remaining between them. This CDR3 has 16 amino acids. Written as DNA, the CDR3 is TGCGCCAGCAGCTTGGCCCCAGGGATTCGAACAGATACGCAGTATTTT. Translated, it gives CASSLAPGIRTDTQYF.

This chain uses TRBV6-6 with TRBJ1-3; D gene ambiguous. This CDR3 has 12 amino acids. Germline-derived CDR1 and CDR2 are MNHNY and SVGAGI (reference sequence). The V and J ends lost 4 bases and 3 bases respectively, with 4 bases between them. The CDR3 sequence: CASSLVGNTIYF. CDR3 in DNA: TGTGCCAGCAGTTTAGTTGGAAACACCATATATTTT.

The chain links TRBV2 to TRBJ2-7, with TRBD1 matching over 7 bases. V was pared by 6 bases and J by 7 bases, with 15 bases of the junction left unmatched. The length of the CDR3 is 15 residues. Germline V gene data show CDR1 as SNHLY and CDR2 as FYNNEI. In DNA form, the CDR3 reads TGTGCCAGCAGGTACAGGGGACGGTACCCCCTGGAGCAGTACTTC. Protein sequence: CASRYRGRYPLEQYF.

This chain joins TRBV2 and TRBJ1-5; 9 bases fit TRBD1. Per germline, CDR1 SNHLY and CDR2 FYNNEI. V was pared by 4 bases and J by 4 bases, with 5 bases of the junction left unmatched. This CDR3 is 15 amino acids long. The CDR3: CASSGNRGPNQPQHF. CDR3 DNA: TGTGCCAGCAGTGGGAACAGGGGGCCAAATCAGCCCCAGCATTTT. Together with reference TRBV2 and TRBJ1-5, the CDR3 gives the full variable domain: EPEVTQTPSHQVTQMGQEVILRCVPISNHLYFYWYRQILGQKVEFLVSFYNNEISEKSEIFDDQFSVERPDGSNFTLKIRSTKLEDSAMYFCASSGNRGPNQPQHFGDGTRLSIL.

The rearrangement uses TRBV5-6 and TRBJ2-3; 9 bases fit TRBD2. Germline V gives CDR1 SGHDT, CDR2 YYEEEE. The junction had 5 bases not matched to a gene; V was cut back by 3 bases and J by 0 bases. The CDR3 is 16 amino acids. CDR3 bases: TGTGCCAGCAGCTCCGGCCTAGCGGGAAGCACAGATACGCAGTATTTT. Protein sequence: CASSSGLAGSTDTQYF.

V gene TRBV7-9 combines with J gene TRBJ1-3; no clear D. V was pared by 1 base and J by 0 bases, with 7 bases between. Germline lookup yields CDR1 SEHNR and CDR2 FQNEAQ (reference sequence). CDR3 length equals 15 residues. The chain's CDR3 is CASSLVDLSGNTIYF. The CDR3 coding sequence is TGTGCCAGCAGCTTAGTGGACCTCTCTGGAAACACCATATATTTT.

The rearrangement links TRBV27 to TRBJ2-5; D is undetermined. There are 12 residues in the CDR3. Looked up from germline, CDR1 is MNHEY and CDR2 is SMNVEV (reference sequence). Trimming removed 5 bases from V and 6 bases from J, with 10 bases in between. CDR3 protein: CASSPISQTQYF. The CDR3 nucleotides are TGTGCCAGCAGTCCCATCTCCCAGACCCAGTACTTC.